What follows are 16 T cell receptor beta chains derived from one specimen sequenced in a study of blood T cell repertoires in COVID-19. Assay used: immunoSEQ multiplex PCR; TCRdb lists only in-frame clones, some missing. This sample has around 60,000 clones; around 82% occur once, and the top ten carry roughly a sixth. Sequenced material: peripheral blood. These receptor sequences come from a man aged 60 to 75 with COVID-19, enrolled during active disease.

The rearrangement joins TRBV11-3 to TRBJ2-3, with 13 bases fitting TRBD2. V was clipped by 3 bases and J by 1 base; unmatched bases: 7. The CDR3 length is 18 residues. The germline gives CDR1 SGHNT, CDR2 YENEEA. CDR3 coding DNA: TGTGCCAGCAGCTTGCTCGGCGGACTAGCGGGGGGCACAGATACGCAGTATTTT. Its translation: CASSLLGGLAGGTDTQYF.

The rearrangement links TRBV7-3 to TRBJ1-6; D is uncertain. This CDR3 spans 13 amino acids. Trimming cost V 0 bases and J 8 bases, with 5 bases left between them. In germline, CDR1 is SGHTA, CDR2 FQGTGA. CDR3 in amino acids: CASSLTEDSPLHF. CDR3 nucleotide sequence: TGTGCCAGCAGCTTAACGGAGGATTCACCCCTCCACTTT.

This chain links TRBV21-1 with TRBJ2-7; whether TRBD1, the table's D call, matches the DNA was not checked. TRBV21-1 is tagged as a pseudogene. The CDR3 has 13 residues. This CDR3 is CASSKGQFYEQYF. The CDR3, as DNA: TGTGCCAGCAGCAAAGGGCAGTTCTACGAGCAGTACTTC.

The rearrangement links TRBV6-1 to TRBJ2-2, with a weak D call TRBD2 (5 bases). V shed 1 base and J shed 3 bases, with 12 bases lying between them. This CDR3 has 16 residues. The germline V gene encodes CDR1 MNHNS and CDR2 SASEGT. The chain's CDR3 is CASSEGLFRYTGELFF. CDR3 nucleotide sequence: TGTGCCAGCAGTGAAGGACTATTTCGATACACCGGGGAGCTGTTTTTT.

The chain joins TRBV7-3 to TRBJ1-5; a weak D match, TRBD1 (5 bases). The CDR3 has 14 residues. Germline loops: CDR1 SGHTA, CDR2 FQGTGA. Trimming shortened V by 0 bases and J by 9 bases, and 12 bases separated the two germline ends. CDR3 nucleotides: TGTGCCAGCAGCTTAACGGGGCAGGGAGGGCCCCAGCATTTT. Protein product: CASSLTGQGGPQHF.

This chain joins TRBV5-1 and TRBJ2-1; TRBD2 aligns across 13 bases. Germline values: CDR1 SGHRS, CDR2 YFSETQ. The J segment lost 7 bases and the V segment lost 3 bases, leaving 4 bases of the junction unmatched. This CDR3 has 15 amino acids. The CDR3 DNA follows: TGCGCCAGCAGCTCCTTACTAGCGGGAGGGAATGAGCAGTTCTTC. Amino acid sequence: CASSSLLAGGNEQFF.

This clone was picked up a small number of times. This chain links TRBV30 with TRBJ2-1; TRBD2 aligns across 10 bases. Germline V CDR1 and CDR2: GTSNPN, SVGIG (reference sequence). V lost 1 base and J lost 5; bases outside the gene matches: 8. This CDR3 is 16 amino acids long. The CDR3: CAWSEKLAGTHNEQFF. In DNA, the CDR3 is TGTGCCTGGAGTGAAAAACTAGCGGGGACACACAATGAGCAGTTCTTC. Using reference TRBV30 and TRBJ2-1 for the parts outside the CDR3, the full variable domain is SQTIHQWPATLVQPVGSPLSLECTVEGTSNPNLYWYRQAAGRGLQLLFYSVGIGQISSEVPQNLSASRPQDRQFILSSKKLLLSDSGFYLCAWSEKLAGTHNEQFFGPGTRLTVL.

CDR3 in amino acids: CASSVAASGRDEQFF. Here the CDR3 DNA reads TGTGCCAGCAGCGTAGCGGCTAGCGGGAGAGATGAGCAGTTCTTC. This chain links TRBV9 with TRBJ2-1; 10 bases match TRBD2. The J segment lost 8 bases and the V segment lost 0 bases, leaving 5 bases of the junction unmatched. The CDR3 sequence is 15 residues long. From germline, CDR1 is SGDLS and CDR2 YYNGEE.

The chain has TRBV24-1 and TRBJ1-2; the D is unclear. Per the germline V gene, CDR1 is KGHDR and CDR2 is SFDVKD. The CDR3 is 14 residues long. V was clipped by 1 base and J by 4 bases, with 9 bases between them. CDR3 nucleotide sequence: TGTGCCACCAGTGATTTAGAGGGCATCTATGGCTACACCTTC. Translated: CATSDLEGIYGYTF.

The V and J genes are TRBV6-1 and TRBJ1-5; D perhaps matches TRBD1 (5 bases). This CDR3 contains 18 residues. V shed 2 bases and J shed 1 base, with 18 bases lying between them. Germline-derived CDR1 and CDR2 are MNHNS and SASEGT. The CDR3 reads CASSEIFLGRASNQPQHF. The CDR3 DNA is TGTGCCAGCAGTGAAATCTTTTTGGGCAGGGCGAGCAATCAGCCCCAGCATTTT.

V gene TRBV29-1 combines with J gene TRBJ1-6, with TRBD1 as a possible D gene (5 bases). The CDR3 runs to 13 residues. Trimming removed 4 bases at V and 13 bases at J, with 17 bases between. Germline V gives CDR1 SQVTM, CDR2 ANQGSEA. The CDR3 nucleotides are TGCAGCGTTGTGGCAGGGCCGGGTTTTCCCCTCCACTTT. Translation: CSVVAGPGFPLHF.

The chain is built from TRBV7-9 and TRBJ1-1, with D possibly TRBD1 on 5 matching bases. The CDR3 extends over 13 amino acids. Between the trimmed V and J ends, which lost 3 bases and 3 bases, there was a span of 8 bases. Germline loops: CDR1 SEHNR, CDR2 FQNEAQ (reference sequence). This CDR3 is CASSLTVDTEAFF. In DNA form, the CDR3 reads TGTGCCAGCAGCTTGACAGTAGACACTGAAGCTTTCTTT.

This chain joins TRBV5-4 and TRBJ1-2; 11 positions match TRBD1. V lost 0 bases and J lost 7; bases outside the gene matches: 5. Germline V gene sequence: CDR1 SGHNT, CDR2 YYREEE (reference sequence). The CDR3 is 15 amino acids. CDR3 nucleotide sequence: TGTGCCAGCAGCTTGGCGGGGACAGGGGGAGGTGGCTACACCTTC. It encodes CASSLAGTGGGGYTF.

V is TRBV12-5 and J is TRBJ1-3; D is ambiguous. This CDR3 spans 14 amino acids. From germline, CDR1 is LGHNT and CDR2 FRNRAP. V lost 7 bases and J lost 0, with 10 bases in between. CDR3 DNA: TGTGCTAGTGCCTATGAAGTCTCTGGAAACACCATATATTTT. It encodes CASAYEVSGNTIYF.

This sequence joins TRBV3-1 (or the pseudogene TRBV3-2) and TRBJ1-1; D is ambiguous. The ends were cut back, 4 bases at V and 7 bases at J, with 10 bases in the middle. Germline CDR1 and CDR2: LGHDT and YNNKEL (reference sequence). The CDR3 covers 12 residues. CDR3 sequence reads: CASSRQTFEAFF. CDR3 nucleotides: TGTGCCAGCAGCCGCCAAACTTTTGAAGCTTTCTTT.

V usage is TRBV12-3 or TRBV12-4 and J usage is TRBJ1-1; no clear D gene. This CDR3 contains 13 residues. V was cut by 7 bases and J by 3 bases, with 12 bases left in between. CDR3 loop: CASNWATDTEAFF. The CDR3 bases are TGTGCCAGCAATTGGGCCACGGACACTGAAGCTTTCTTT.